The present entry profiles one T cell receptor (beta chain) with its context. These data come from a study of blood T cell repertoires in COVID-19. Study summary: The origin of the acute and convalescent COVID-19 samples was the United States, Italy and Spain. Sample material is recorded as cDNA or gDNA derived from T cells, B-cell-depleted T cells, or PBMCs.

Assay used: immunoSEQ multiplex PCR; TCRdb lists only in-frame clones, some missing. The repertoire includes about 62,000 clones, 80% to 90% of them detected once, and 18% sits in the top ten. Germline values: CDR1 SEHNR, CDR2 FQNEAQ (reference sequence). CDR3 length equals 13 residues. Trimming took 5 bases from V and 3 from J, leaving 8 bases between them. This TCR was sampled from a woman aged 60-75 years with COVID-19, enrolled during active disease. The specimen was peripheral blood. This chain uses TRBV7-9 with TRBJ1-3; no definite D call. CDR3 protein: CASSVDIGNTIYF. DNA for the CDR3: TGTGCCAGCAGCGTTGACATTGGAAACACCATATATTTT.